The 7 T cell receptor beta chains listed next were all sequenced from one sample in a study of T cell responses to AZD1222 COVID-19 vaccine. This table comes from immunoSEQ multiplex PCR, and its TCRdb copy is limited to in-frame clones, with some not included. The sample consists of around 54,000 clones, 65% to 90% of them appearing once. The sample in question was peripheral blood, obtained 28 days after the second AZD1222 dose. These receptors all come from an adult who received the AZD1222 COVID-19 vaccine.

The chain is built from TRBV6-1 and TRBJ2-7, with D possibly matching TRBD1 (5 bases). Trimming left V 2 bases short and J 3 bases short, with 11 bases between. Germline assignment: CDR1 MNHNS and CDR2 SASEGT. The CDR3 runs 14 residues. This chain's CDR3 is CASSETGGGYEQYF. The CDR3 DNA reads TGTGCCAGCAGTGAAACAGGTGGCGGCTACGAGCAGTACTTC.

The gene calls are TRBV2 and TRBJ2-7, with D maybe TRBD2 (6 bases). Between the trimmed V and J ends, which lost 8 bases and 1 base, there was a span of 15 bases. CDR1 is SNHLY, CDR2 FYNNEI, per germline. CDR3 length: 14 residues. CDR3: CASAPNGGSYEQYF. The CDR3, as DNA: TGTGCCAGCGCCCCCAACGGGGGTTCCTACGAGCAGTACTTC.

CDR3 sequence: CASSQGTGYEQYF. Written as DNA, the CDR3 is TGTGCCAGCAGCCAAGGGACAGGTTACGAGCAGTACTTC. This sequence joins TRBV14 and TRBJ2-7; 7 bases map to TRBD1. Unmatched junction bases numbered 1, after V lost 1 base and J lost 4 bases. Germline assignment: CDR1 SGHDN and CDR2 FVKESK. The CDR3 covers 13 residues.

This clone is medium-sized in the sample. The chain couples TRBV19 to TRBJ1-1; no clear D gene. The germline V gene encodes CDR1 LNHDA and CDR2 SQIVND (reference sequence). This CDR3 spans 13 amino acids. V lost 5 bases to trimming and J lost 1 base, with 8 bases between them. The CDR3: CASSLMPNTEAFF. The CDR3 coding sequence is TGTGCCAGTAGTTTAATGCCGAACACTGAAGCTTTCTTT.

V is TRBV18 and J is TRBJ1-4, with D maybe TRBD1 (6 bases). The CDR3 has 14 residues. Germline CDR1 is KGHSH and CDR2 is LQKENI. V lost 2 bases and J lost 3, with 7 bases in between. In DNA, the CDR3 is TGTGCCAGCTCACCAAGGACAGCTAATGAAAAACTGTTTTTT. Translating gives CASSPRTANEKLFF.

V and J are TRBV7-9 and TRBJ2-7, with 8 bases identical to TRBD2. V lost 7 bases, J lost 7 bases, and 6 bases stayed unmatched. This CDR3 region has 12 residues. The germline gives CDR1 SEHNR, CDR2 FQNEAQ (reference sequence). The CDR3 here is CASTREGREQYF. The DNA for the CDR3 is TGTGCCAGCACCCGGGAGGGCCGGGAGCAGTACTTC.

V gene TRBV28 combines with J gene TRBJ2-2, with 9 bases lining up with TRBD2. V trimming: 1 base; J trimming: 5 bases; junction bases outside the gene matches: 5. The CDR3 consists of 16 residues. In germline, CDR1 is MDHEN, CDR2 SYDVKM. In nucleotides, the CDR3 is TGTGCCAGCAGTTTATACAGAGCGGGGGGTACCGGGGAGCTGTTTTTT. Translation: CASSLYRAGGTGELFF.